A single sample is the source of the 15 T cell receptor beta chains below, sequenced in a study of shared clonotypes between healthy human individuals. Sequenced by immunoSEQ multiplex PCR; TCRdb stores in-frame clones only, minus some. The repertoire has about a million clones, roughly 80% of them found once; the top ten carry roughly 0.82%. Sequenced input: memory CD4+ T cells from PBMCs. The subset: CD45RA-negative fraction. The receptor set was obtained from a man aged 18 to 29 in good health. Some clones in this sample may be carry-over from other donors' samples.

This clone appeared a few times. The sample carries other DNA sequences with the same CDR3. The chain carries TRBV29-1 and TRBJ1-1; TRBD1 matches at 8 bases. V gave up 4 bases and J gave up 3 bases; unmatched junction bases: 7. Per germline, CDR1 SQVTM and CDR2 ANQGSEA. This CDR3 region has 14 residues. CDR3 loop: CSVGQGALDTEAFF. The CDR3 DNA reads TGCAGCGTTGGGCAGGGGGCATTGGACACTGAAGCTTTCTTT. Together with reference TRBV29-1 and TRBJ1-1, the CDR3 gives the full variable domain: SAVISQKPSRDICQRGTSLTIQCQVDSQVTMMFWYRQQPGQSLTLIATANQGSEATYESGFVIDKFPISRPNLTFSTLTVSNMSPEDSSIYLCSVGQGALDTEAFFGQGTRLTVV.

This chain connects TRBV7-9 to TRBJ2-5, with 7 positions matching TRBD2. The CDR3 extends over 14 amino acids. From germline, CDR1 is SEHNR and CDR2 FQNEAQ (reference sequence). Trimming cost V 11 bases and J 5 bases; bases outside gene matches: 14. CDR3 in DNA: TGTGCCCTCGACCCGTGGGGAGGGACGGAGACCCAGTACTTC. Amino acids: CALDPWGGTETQYF. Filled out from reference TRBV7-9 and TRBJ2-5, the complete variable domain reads DTGVSQNPRHKITKRGQNVTFRCDPISEHNRLYWYRQTLGQGPEFLTYFQNEAQLEKSRLLSDRFSAERPKGSFSTLEIQRTEQGDSAMYLCALDPWGGTETQYFGPGTRLLVL.

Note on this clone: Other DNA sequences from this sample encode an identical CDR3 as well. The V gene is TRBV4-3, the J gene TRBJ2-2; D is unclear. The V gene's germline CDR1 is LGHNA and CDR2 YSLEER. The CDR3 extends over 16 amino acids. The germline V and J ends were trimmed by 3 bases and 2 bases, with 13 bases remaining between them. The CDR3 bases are TGCGCCAGCAGCCAGGCGGCAGCGCCTAACACCGGGGAGCTGTTTTTT. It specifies CASSQAAAPNTGELFF.

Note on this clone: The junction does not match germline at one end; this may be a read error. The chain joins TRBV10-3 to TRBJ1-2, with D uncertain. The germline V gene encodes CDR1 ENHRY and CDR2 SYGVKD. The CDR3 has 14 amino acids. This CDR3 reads CATPMGDPKDGYTF. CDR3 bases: TGTGCCACCCCAATGGGCGACCCAAAGGATGGGTACACCTTC.

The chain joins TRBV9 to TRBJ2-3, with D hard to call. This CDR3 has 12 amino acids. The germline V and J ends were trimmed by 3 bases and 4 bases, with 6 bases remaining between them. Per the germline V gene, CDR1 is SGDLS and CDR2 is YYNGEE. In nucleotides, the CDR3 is TGTGCCAGCAGCGCAGGCGCAGATACGCAGTATTTT. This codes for CASSAGADTQYF.

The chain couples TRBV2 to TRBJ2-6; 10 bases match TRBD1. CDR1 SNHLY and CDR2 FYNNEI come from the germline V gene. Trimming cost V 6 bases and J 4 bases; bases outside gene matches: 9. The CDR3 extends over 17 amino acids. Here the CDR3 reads CASRATGTGVGANVLTF. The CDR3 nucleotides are TGTGCCAGCAGGGCTACGGGGACAGGGGTCGGGGCCAACGTCCTGACTTTC.

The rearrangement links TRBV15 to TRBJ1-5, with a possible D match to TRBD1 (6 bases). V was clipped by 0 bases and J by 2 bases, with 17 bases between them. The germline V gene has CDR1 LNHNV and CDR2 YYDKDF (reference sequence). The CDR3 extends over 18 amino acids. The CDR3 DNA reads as TGTGCCACCAGCAGAGAAGTCTGGGGGTCAGGGGGCAATCAGCCCCAGCATTTT. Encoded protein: CATSREVWGSGGNQPQHF.

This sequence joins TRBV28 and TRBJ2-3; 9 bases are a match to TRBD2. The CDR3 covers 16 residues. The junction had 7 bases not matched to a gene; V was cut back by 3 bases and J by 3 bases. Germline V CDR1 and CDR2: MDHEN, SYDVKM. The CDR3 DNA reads TGTGCCAGCAGTTTCTCGTCTAGCGGGGATACAGATACGCAGTATTTT. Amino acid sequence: CASSFSSSGDTDTQYF.

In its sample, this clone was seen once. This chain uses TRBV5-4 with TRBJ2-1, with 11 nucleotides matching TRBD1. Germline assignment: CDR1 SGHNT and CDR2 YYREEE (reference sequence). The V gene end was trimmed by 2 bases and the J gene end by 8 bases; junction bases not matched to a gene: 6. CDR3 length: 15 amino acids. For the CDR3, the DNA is TGTGCCAGCAGCTTCGGTGGACAGGGGGCTGATGAGCAGTTCTTC. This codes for CASSFGGQGADEQFF.

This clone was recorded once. CDR3 sequence reads: CATIVGQGGTDTQYF. Here the CDR3 DNA reads TGTGCCACCATAGTAGGACAGGGAGGAACAGATACGCAGTATTTT. The gene calls are TRBV10-3 and TRBJ2-3, with 8 bases aligning to TRBD1. The CDR3 is 15 residues long. CDR1 is ENHRY, CDR2 SYGVKD, per germline. The V gene end was trimmed by 10 bases and the J gene end by 3 bases; junction bases not matched to a gene: 12.

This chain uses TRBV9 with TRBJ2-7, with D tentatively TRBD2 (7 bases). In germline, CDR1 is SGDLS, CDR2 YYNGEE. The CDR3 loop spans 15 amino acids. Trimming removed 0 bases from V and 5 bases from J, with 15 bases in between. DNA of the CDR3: TGTGCCAGCAGCGTAGTTGGGGGGGCTGCTAACGAGCAGTACTTC. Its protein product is CASSVVGGAANEQYF.

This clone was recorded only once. DNA of the CDR3: TGTGCCAGCAGTTTAATCCGCGGTGAGCAGTTCTTC. The encoded protein is CASSLIRGEQFF. The chain has TRBV27 and TRBJ2-1; D remains unclear. The length of the CDR3 is 12 residues. V shed 2 bases and J shed 9 bases, with 8 bases lying between them. Germline V gene sequence: CDR1 MNHEY, CDR2 SMNVEV (reference sequence).

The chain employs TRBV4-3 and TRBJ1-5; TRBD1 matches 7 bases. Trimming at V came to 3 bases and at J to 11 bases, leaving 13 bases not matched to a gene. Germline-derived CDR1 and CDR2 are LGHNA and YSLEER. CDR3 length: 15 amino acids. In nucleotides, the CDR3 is TGCGCCAGCAGCCAGGAACACAGGGGTTCGGGGGCCCAGCATTTT. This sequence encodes CASSQEHRGSGAQHF.

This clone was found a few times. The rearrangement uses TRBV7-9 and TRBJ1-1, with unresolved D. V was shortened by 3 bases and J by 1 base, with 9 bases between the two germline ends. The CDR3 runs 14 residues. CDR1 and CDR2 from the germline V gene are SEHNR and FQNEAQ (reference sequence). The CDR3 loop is CASSFEGSNTEAFF. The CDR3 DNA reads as TGTGCCAGCAGCTTTGAGGGTTCGAACACTGAAGCTTTCTTT.

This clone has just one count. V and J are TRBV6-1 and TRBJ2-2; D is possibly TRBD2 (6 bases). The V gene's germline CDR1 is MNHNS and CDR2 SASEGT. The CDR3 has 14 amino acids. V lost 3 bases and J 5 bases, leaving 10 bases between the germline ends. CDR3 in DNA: TGTGCCAGCAGTGAGGGGGGTCTAACCGGGGAGCTGTTTTTT. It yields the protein CASSEGGLTGELFF.